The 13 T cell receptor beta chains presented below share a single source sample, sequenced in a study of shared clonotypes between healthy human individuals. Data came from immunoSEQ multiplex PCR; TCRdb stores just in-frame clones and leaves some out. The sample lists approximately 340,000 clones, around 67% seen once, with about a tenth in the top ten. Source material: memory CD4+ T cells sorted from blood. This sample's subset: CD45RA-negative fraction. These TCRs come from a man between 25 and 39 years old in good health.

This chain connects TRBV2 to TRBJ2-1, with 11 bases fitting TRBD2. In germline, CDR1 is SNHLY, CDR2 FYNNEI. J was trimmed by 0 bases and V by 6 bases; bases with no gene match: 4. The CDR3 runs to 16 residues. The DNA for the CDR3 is TGTGCCAGCAGCGAGCTAGCGGGGGGCTCCTACAATGAGCAGTTCTTC. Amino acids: CASSELAGGSYNEQFF.

Here the CDR3 DNA reads TGTGCCAGCAGCCCTACCGGGACAATCCACGAGCAGTACTTC. This translates into CASSPTGTIHEQYF. The genes are TRBV6-5 and TRBJ2-7; maybe TRBD1 (6 bases). The V end lost 6 bases, the J end lost 5 bases, and 17 bases lay between the germline ends. The V gene's germline CDR1 is MNHEY and CDR2 SVGAGI. This CDR3 spans 14 amino acids.

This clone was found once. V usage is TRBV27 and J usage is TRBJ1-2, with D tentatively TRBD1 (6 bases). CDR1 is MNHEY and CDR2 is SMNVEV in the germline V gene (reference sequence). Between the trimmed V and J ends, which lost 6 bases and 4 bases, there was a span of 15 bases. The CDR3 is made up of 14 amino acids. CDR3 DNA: TGTGCCAGCAGCGATAAACAGGGACGCTATGGCTACACCTTC. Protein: CASSDKQGRYGYTF.

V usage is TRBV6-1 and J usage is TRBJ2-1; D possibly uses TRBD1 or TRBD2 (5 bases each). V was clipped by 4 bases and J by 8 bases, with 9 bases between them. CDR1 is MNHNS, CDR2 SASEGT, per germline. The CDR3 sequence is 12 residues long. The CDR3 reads CASSAEGYEQFF. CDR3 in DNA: TGTGCCAGCAGTGCCGAGGGGTATGAGCAGTTCTTC.

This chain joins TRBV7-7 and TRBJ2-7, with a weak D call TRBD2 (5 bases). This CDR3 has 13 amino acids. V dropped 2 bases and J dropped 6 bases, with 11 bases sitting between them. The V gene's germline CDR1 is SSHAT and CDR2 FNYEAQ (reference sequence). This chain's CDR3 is CASSLMGGGEQYF. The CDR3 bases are TGTGCCAGCAGCTTAATGGGTGGAGGCGAGCAGTACTTC.

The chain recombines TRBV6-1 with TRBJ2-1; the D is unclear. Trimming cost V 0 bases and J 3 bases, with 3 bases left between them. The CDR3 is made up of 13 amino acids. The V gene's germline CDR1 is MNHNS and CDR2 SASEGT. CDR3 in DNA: TGTGCCAGCAGTGAAGCAAGCTACAATGAGCAGTTCTTC. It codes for CASSEASYNEQFF.

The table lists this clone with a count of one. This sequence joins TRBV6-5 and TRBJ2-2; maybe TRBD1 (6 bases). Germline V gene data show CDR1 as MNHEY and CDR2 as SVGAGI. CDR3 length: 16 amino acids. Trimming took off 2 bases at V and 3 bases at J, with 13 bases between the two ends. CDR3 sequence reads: CASSYGFSGDTGELFF. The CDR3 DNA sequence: TGTGCCAGCAGTTACGGTTTCTCAGGGGACACCGGGGAGCTGTTTTTT.

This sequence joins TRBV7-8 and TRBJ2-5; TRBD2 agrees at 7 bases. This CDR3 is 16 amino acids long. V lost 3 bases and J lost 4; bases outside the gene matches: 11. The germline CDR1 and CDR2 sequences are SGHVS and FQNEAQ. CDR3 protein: CASSLGLGEGPETQYF. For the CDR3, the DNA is TGTGCCAGCAGCTTGGGCCTTGGGGAGGGCCCAGAGACCCAGTACTTC.

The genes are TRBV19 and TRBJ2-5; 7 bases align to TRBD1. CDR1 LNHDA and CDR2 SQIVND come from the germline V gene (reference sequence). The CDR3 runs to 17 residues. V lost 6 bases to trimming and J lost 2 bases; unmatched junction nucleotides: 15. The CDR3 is CASSDLEGAWGQETQYF. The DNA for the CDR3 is TGTGCCAGTAGCGACCTTGAGGGGGCTTGGGGGCAAGAGACCCAGTACTTC.

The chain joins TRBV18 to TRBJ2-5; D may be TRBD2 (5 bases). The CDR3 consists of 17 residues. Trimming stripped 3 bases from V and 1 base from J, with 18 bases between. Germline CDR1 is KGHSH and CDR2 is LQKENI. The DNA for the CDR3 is TGTGCCAGCTCACCTCTTGGGCGGGCCCCCCCCCAAGAGACCCAGTACTTC. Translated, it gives CASSPLGRAPPQETQYF.

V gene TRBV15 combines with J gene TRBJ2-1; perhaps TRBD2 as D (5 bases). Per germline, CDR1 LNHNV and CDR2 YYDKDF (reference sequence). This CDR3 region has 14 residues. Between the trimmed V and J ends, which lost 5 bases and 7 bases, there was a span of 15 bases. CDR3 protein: CATSAYGLTNEQFF. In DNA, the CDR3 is TGTGCCACCAGCGCTTACGGACTGACGAATGAGCAGTTCTTC.

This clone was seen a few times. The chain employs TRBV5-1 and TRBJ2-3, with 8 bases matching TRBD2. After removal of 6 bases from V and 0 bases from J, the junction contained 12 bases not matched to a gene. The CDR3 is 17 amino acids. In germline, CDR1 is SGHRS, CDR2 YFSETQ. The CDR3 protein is CASTGPGGNPSTDTQYF. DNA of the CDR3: TGCGCCAGCACCGGTCCGGGAGGGAATCCTAGCACAGATACGCAGTATTTT.

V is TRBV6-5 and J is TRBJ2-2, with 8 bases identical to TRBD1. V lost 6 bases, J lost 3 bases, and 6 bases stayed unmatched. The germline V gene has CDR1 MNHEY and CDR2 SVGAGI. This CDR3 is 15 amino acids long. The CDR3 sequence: CASRPPTGDTGELFF. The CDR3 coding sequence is TGTGCCAGCAGACCCCCGACAGGGGACACCGGGGAGCTGTTTTTT.